Presented here are 6 T cell receptor beta chains from one specimen sequenced in a study of cytomegalovirus exposure and HLA in healthy donors. The PCR contained 60 Vbeta and 13 Jbeta primers. Using immunoSEQ multiplex PCR, the repertoire was profiled, and TCRdb retains in-frame clones only, with some absent. The table lists 120,000 or so clones, roughly a tenth of them singletons. The sample comprised PBMCs. The receptors derive from a young woman in good health and CMV-seropositive.

The CDR3 is CASSLSSFGGNQPQHF. CDR3 in DNA: TGTGCCAGCAGTTTATCTTCTTTCGGTGGCAATCAGCCCCAGCATTTT. V is TRBV27 and J is TRBJ1-5; the D is unclear. Trimming shortened V by 0 bases and J by 2 bases, and 11 bases separated the two germline ends. Germline values: CDR1 MNHEY, CDR2 SMNVEV (reference sequence). CDR3 size: 16 residues.

V usage is TRBV6-1 and J usage is TRBJ1-1; possible D gene TRBD1, 5 bases. Germline CDR1 is MNHNS and CDR2 is SASEGT. V shed 7 bases and J shed 5 bases, with 11 bases lying between them. There are 12 residues in the CDR3. The CDR3 coding sequence is TGTGCCAGCACCCCGGGGGGTACTGAAGCTTTCTTT. It translates to CASTPGGTEAFF.

J is TRBJ1-5 and V is TRBV19, with D perhaps matching TRBD1 (5 bases). Trimming pared 5 bases from V and 9 bases from J, leaving 11 bases between. Germline CDR1 is LNHDA and CDR2 is SQIVND (reference sequence). CDR3 length: 12 amino acids. The CDR3 DNA reads as TGTGCCAGTAGTGAGCTCGGGGGGCCCCAGCATTTT. It specifies CASSELGGPQHF.

This sequence joins TRBV5-6 and TRBJ2-5; possibly TRBD2 for D (5 bases). The CDR3 runs to 15 residues. V lost 2 bases and J 4 bases, leaving 15 bases between the germline ends. The V gene's germline CDR1 is SGHDT and CDR2 YYEEEE. The CDR3 DNA reads TGTGCCAGCAGCTTCCGGGGAGCCGGGTTAGAGACCCAGTACTTC. It is translated as CASSFRGAGLETQYF.

The gene calls are TRBV9 and TRBJ2-3, with 7 bases aligning to TRBD2. This CDR3 contains 16 residues. The V gene end was trimmed by 4 bases and the J gene end by 2 bases; junction bases not matched to a gene: 10. Per the germline V gene, CDR1 is SGDLS and CDR2 is YYNGEE. The CDR3 coding sequence is TGTGCCAGCAGCACCAGATCTAGCGGAGTCACAGATACGCAGTATTTT. It yields the protein CASSTRSSGVTDTQYF.

There are a few counts of this clone. The J gene is TRBJ1-2, the V gene TRBV6-4, with D possibly being TRBD1 (5 bases). The germline V gene has CDR1 MRHNA and CDR2 SNTAGT. Trimming took 7 bases from V and 2 from J, leaving 17 bases between them. The CDR3 has 15 residues. The CDR3 DNA reads TGTGCCAGCACAGAACAGGCCGACGGAAACTATGGCTACACCTTC. Its translation is CASTEQADGNYGYTF.